Each of the 20 T cell receptor beta chains below was sequenced from the same sample in a study of blood T cell repertoires in COVID-19 (dated by TCRdb to 2019 to 2021). Libraries were built with the immunoSEQ multiplex PCR assay. This is the immuneACCESS table as TCRdb keeps it, with only in-frame sequences that have V and J called. A part of the clones is gone; compared with another copy, unresolved V genes explain less than half, and the rest is unexplained. The sample yields approximately 200,000 clones; 87% were counted once. Approximately 2.1% of the sample lies in the top ten. Sequences were obtained from PBMCs or T cells enriched from blood (not recorded which). The source is a woman aged 30 to 39 who had recovered from COVID-19.

This clone was seen once. J is TRBJ2-7 and V is TRBV7-9, with D possibly matching TRBD2 (6 bases). In germline, CDR1 is SEHNR, CDR2 FQNEAQ (reference sequence). The CDR3 has 15 amino acids. V gave up 4 bases and J gave up 0 bases, with 13 bases separating them. The CDR3 sequence is CASSSGGTSSYEQYF. CDR3 nucleotide sequence: TGTGCCAGCAGCTCCGGCGGGACTTCCTCCTACGAGCAGTACTTC.

V usage is TRBV9 and J usage is TRBJ2-3, with D possibly TRBD1 on 7 matching bases. V dropped 0 bases and J dropped 3 bases, with 20 bases sitting between them. The length of the CDR3 is 18 residues. CDR1 and CDR2 (germline): SGDLS, YYNGEE. The CDR3 region is CASSVARFGGGQTDTQYF. The CDR3 nucleotides read TGTGCCAGCAGCGTAGCTCGGTTCGGAGGGGGCCAAACAGATACGCAGTATTTT.

CDR3 sequence reads: CASSLKGFPRGTNEKLFF. DNA for the CDR3: TGTGCCAGCAGCTTAAAGGGGTTCCCAAGGGGGACTAATGAAAAACTGTTTTTT. The chain uses TRBV7-8 and TRBJ1-4; D possibly corresponds to TRBD1 (6 bases). Trimming removed 2 bases from V and 2 bases from J, with 18 bases in between. From germline, CDR1 is SGHVS and CDR2 FQNEAQ. The CDR3 consists of 18 residues.

The chain couples TRBV20-1 to TRBJ1-1; 7 bases are shared with TRBD1. Germline V gene data show CDR1 as DFQATT and CDR2 as SNEGSKA (reference sequence). V lost 3 bases to trimming and J lost 5 bases; unmatched junction nucleotides: 9. The CDR3 spans 14 residues. CDR3 sequence: CSASEGRGSTEAFF. The CDR3 region has the DNA TGCAGTGCTAGTGAAGGCAGGGGGTCGACTGAAGCTTTCTTT.

The CDR3 spells CASSVTSGAYEQYF. The CDR3 bases are TGTGCCAGCAGTGTGACTAGCGGGGCCTACGAGCAGTACTTC. V is TRBV28 and J is TRBJ2-7; 11 positions match TRBD2. V dropped 5 bases and J dropped 2; count of bases not matched to a gene: 2. This CDR3 region has 14 residues. The germline gives CDR1 MDHEN, CDR2 SYDVKM. Complete variable domain (other parts from reference TRBV28 and TRBJ2-7): DVKVTQSSRYLVKRTGEKVFLECVQDMDHENMFWYRQDPGLGLRLIYFSYDVKMKEKGDIPEGYSVSREKKERFSLILESASTNQTSMYLCASSVTSGAYEQYFGPGTRLTVT.

CDR3 residues: CASSQDRRTEAFF. Here the CDR3 DNA reads TGTGCCAGCAGCCAAGACCGGAGGACTGAAGCTTTCTTT. The rearrangement joins TRBV14 to TRBJ1-1; no reliable D call. CDR1 is SGHDN and CDR2 is FVKESK in the germline V gene. The CDR3 runs to 13 residues. Trimming removed 0 bases from V and 5 bases from J, with 7 bases in between.

This chain links TRBV5-4 with TRBJ1-3; 8 bases align to TRBD1. V gave up 4 bases and J gave up 6 bases; unmatched junction bases: 9. CDR1 and CDR2 from the germline V gene are SGHNT and YYREEE (reference sequence). CDR3 length: 15 amino acids. The CDR3 sequence is CASSRPDRAENTIYF. The CDR3 DNA reads as TGTGCCAGCAGCCGACCGGACAGGGCTGAAAACACCATATATTTT.

This chain links TRBV3-1 (or the pseudogene TRBV3-2) with TRBJ1-5; D is ambiguous. Germline-derived CDR1 and CDR2 are LGHDT and YNNKEL (reference sequence). Trimming took off 6 bases at V and 5 bases at J, with 11 bases between the two ends. The CDR3 has 13 amino acids. In nucleotides, the CDR3 is TGTGCCAGCAGTCCTAATTTGGATCAGCCCCAGCATTTT. It is translated as CASSPNLDQPQHF.

The chain recombines TRBV4-3 with TRBJ1-1; 7 bases map to TRBD1. With V trimmed by 3 bases and J by 5 bases, 6 bases remained unmatched. CDR1 and CDR2 (germline): LGHNA, YSLEER. The CDR3 consists of 14 residues. The CDR3 bases are TGCGCCAGCAGCCACCCCAAGGGGGCGACTGAAGCTTTCTTT. It specifies CASSHPKGATEAFF.

J is TRBJ1-1 and V is TRBV19; tentatively, D is TRBD1 (5 bases). Trimming removed 8 bases from V and 4 bases from J, with 14 bases in between. Per germline, CDR1 LNHDA and CDR2 SQIVND (reference sequence). The CDR3 totals 13 residues. In DNA, the CDR3 is TGTGCCAGTTATCAGGGCTTGGGCACTGAAGCTTTCTTT. It translates to CASYQGLGTEAFF.

The chain recombines TRBV19 with TRBJ1-1; 7 nucleotides agree with TRBD1. Germline CDR1 is LNHDA and CDR2 is SQIVND (reference sequence). The CDR3 is 14 amino acids. V was pared by 8 bases and J by 5 bases, with 11 bases of the junction left unmatched. CDR3 DNA sequence: TGTGCCAGTGCCCTTACAGGGGTTCGTACTGAAGCTTTCTTT. It specifies CASALTGVRTEAFF.

V gene TRBV4-2 combines with J gene TRBJ2-2; TRBD2 is a possible D gene (6 bases). Germline CDR1 reads LGHNA; CDR2 reads YNFKEQ. The CDR3 runs 17 residues. V was cut by 4 bases and J by 0 bases, with 15 bases left in between. The CDR3 sequence is CASSPPGLSANTGELFF. Here the CDR3 DNA reads TGTGCCAGCAGCCCACCGGGACTTTCAGCGAACACCGGGGAGCTGTTTTTT.

This clone was picked up a small number of times. The DNA of the CDR3 is TGCGCCAGCAGCTCCCCCGGGACAGGGGTCTACGAGCAGTACTTC. The encoded protein is CASSSPGTGVYEQYF. This chain joins TRBV5-1 and TRBJ2-7; 10 bases are a match to TRBD1. The length of the CDR3 is 15 residues. Per the germline V gene, CDR1 is SGHRS and CDR2 is YFSETQ. With V trimmed by 3 bases and J by 3 bases, 6 bases remained unmatched.

V usage is TRBV7-3 and J usage is TRBJ2-1, with 7 nucleotides matching TRBD2. V was clipped by 3 bases and J by 0 bases; unmatched bases: 2. The CDR3 loop spans 15 amino acids. Germline V gene sequence: CDR1 SGHTA, CDR2 FQGTGA. CDR3 residues: CASSFGGSSYNEQFF. The CDR3 DNA is TGTGCCAGCAGCTTCGGGGGGAGCTCCTACAATGAGCAGTTCTTC.

The chain joins TRBV25-1 to TRBJ2-7; 7 positions match TRBD1. V was clipped by 4 bases and J by 3 bases; unmatched bases: 0. Germline V gene sequence: CDR1 MGHDK, CDR2 SYGVNS. The CDR3 is made up of 12 amino acids. CDR3 bases: TGTGCCAGCAGTGGGACAGGCTACGAGCAGTACTTC. This codes for CASSGTGYEQYF.

This rearrangement joins TRBV7-6 to TRBJ2-5, with 14 bases that match TRBD2. CDR1 SGHVS and CDR2 FNYEAQ come from the germline V gene. The junction had 2 bases not matched to a gene; V was cut back by 0 bases and J by 5 bases. The CDR3 consists of 16 residues. The CDR3 here is CASSLAGLAGGETQYF. CDR3 sequence (DNA): TGTGCCAGCAGCTTAGCAGGACTAGCGGGAGGTGAGACCCAGTACTTC.

This clone occurred a few times. A junction boundary mismatches the germline segment, possibly from a read error. This chain links TRBV9 with TRBJ1-2; 9 bases align to TRBD1. Germline assignment: CDR1 SGDLS and CDR2 YYNGEE. The CDR3 is 15 residues long. Here the CDR3 reads CASSVRTGDNHGYTF. In DNA form, the CDR3 reads TGTGCCAGCAGCGTGAGGACAGGGGATAACCATGGCTACACCTTC.

This clone was seen ten or more times. The gene calls are TRBV14 and TRBJ2-1, with D possibly matching TRBD2 (6 bases). CDR3 length: 14 residues. CDR1 and CDR2 from the germline V gene are SGHDN and FVKESK. Trimming removed 8 bases at V and 2 bases at J, with 13 bases between. CDR3 sequence (DNA): TGTGCCAGCGCGGGGCGGGTAACCTACAATGAGCAGTTCTTC. Translating it yields CASAGRVTYNEQFF.

The CDR3 region has the DNA TGTGCCAGCAGTTCCTACAGGGGGCGGACTGAAGCTTTCTTT. Translation: CASSSYRGRTEAFF. This sequence joins TRBV6-5 and TRBJ1-1; 9 nucleotides match TRBD1. Losses at the gene ends were 4 bases for V and 5 bases for J; bases not matched to a gene: 5. The CDR3 totals 14 residues. Per germline, CDR1 MNHEY and CDR2 SVGAGI.

The chain recombines TRBV5-6 with TRBJ1-3; D ambiguous. V was trimmed by 2 bases and J by 0 bases, leaving 6 bases between them. Germline CDR1 reads SGHDT; CDR2 reads YYEEEE. This CDR3 comprises 14 residues. The DNA for the CDR3 is TGTGCCAGCAGCTTTCTAGTCTCTGGAAACACCATATATTTT. Translating it yields CASSFLVSGNTIYF.